This T cell receptor beta chain came from a study of blood T cells in healthy people across ages. V was shortened by 5 bases and J by 4 bases, with 17 bases between the two germline ends. This CDR3 has 15 amino acids. Germline V gives CDR1 MNHEY, CDR2 SMNVEV (reference sequence). A J-beta primer mix and a sample-barcoded 5' primer were used in a second PCR of roughly 6 to 11 cycles. In TCRdb, the 5' RACE reads were re-called with MiXCR into one record per CDR3 protein. The data contain around 1.5 million distinct CDR3 sequences, roughly 32% of them seen just once; the ten biggest clones take up approximately 10%.

V gene TRBV27 combines with J gene TRBJ1-2, with D maybe TRBD1 (6 bases). What was sequenced was blood. This clonotype originated in a woman under 40 in good health. The CDR3 DNA reads as TGTGCCAGCAGTACCGAGAGGAAGGGGGGCTATGGCTACACCTTC. Residues: CASSTERKGGYGYTF.